A selection of T cell receptor beta chains follows, all from one sample in a study of T-cell reconstitution after alpha-beta-depleted transplantation in children. TCRdb reprocessed the PCR reads with MiXCR, giving one entry per CDR3 protein. This sample has about 500,000 distinct CDR3 sequences, with 30% to 35% found just once. The input for sequencing was PBMCs from the stem cell graft donor, taken from the stem cell graft. Every receptor here comes from a human donor who donated a stem cell graft to a child with aplastic anemia. Both conserved end residues are part of each CDR3. A D gene is named only where the DNA matches it firmly. Expanded clones get a size class; other rows say once, few or many, or leave the size out.

D | size | J | V | CDR3 | DNA
TRBD1 | . | TRBJ1-1 | TRBV7-9 | CASSSPDREGTEAFF | TGTGCCAGCAGCTCCCCGGACAGGGAGGGCACTGAAGCTTTCTTT
TRBD1 | once | TRBJ1-2 | TRBV28 | CASSSPWDRGGYGYTF | TGTGCCAGCAGTTCACCGTGGGACAGGGGAGGGTATGGCTACACCTTC
. | few | TRBJ1-2 | TRBV6-1 | CASSSGRSYGYTF | TGTGCCAGCAGTAGCGGCAGGAGCTATGGCTACACCTTC
. | . | TRBJ1-3 | TRBV6-1 | CASKSGGNSGNTIYF | TGTGCCAGCAAGTCGGGGGGGAACTCTGGAAACACCATATATTTT
. | . | TRBJ2-5 | TRBV7-2 | CASSQPGGRETQYF | TGTGCCAGCAGCCAACCGGGGGGCAGGGAGACCCAGTACTTC
. | . | TRBJ1-2 | TRBV5-1 | CASSLGRESMGYTF | TGCGCCAGCAGCTTAGGACGGGAGTCTATGGGCTACACCTTC
TRBD2 | . | TRBJ2-2 | TRBV6-1 | CASRGGDLNTGELFF | TGTGCCAGCCGGGGGGGGGACTTGAACACCGGGGAGCTGTTTTTT
TRBD1 | . | TRBJ1-3 | TRBV4-2 | CASSQDLAGGLSGNTIYF | TGTGCCAGCAGCCAAGATCTCGCAGGGGGCCTCTCTGGAAACACCATATATTTT
TRBD1 | . | TRBJ2-1 | TRBV6-2/TRBV6-3 | CASRQGASNEQFF | TGTGCCAGCAGGCAGGGGGCCTCCAATGAGCAGTTCTTC
. | few | TRBJ2-7 | TRBV28 | CASSLGLRTYEQYF | TGTGCCAGCAGTTTAGGTTTGCGAACCTACGAGCAGTACTTC
. | . | TRBJ2-1 | TRBV18 | CASSRQSATGSGNEQFF | TGTGCCAGCTCACGACAATCAGCGACCGGATCGGGAAATGAGCAGTTCTTC
. | . | TRBJ1-5 | TRBV20-1 | CSAPGGTFSNQPQHF | TGCAGTGCTCCCGGGGGGACCTTTAGCAATCAGCCCCAGCATTTT
. | . | TRBJ2-2 | TRBV10-2 | CASIWQDTGELFF | TGCGCCAGCATCTGGCAGGACACCGGGGAGCTGTTTTTT
TRBD2 | . | TRBJ2-5 | TRBV5-1 | CASSFGVASGRETQYF | TGCGCCAGCAGCTTCGGTGTGGCTAGCGGGAGGGAGACCCAGTACTTC
. | . | TRBJ2-7 | TRBV9 | CASSRQENYEQYF | TGTGCCAGCTCGAGACAGGAAAACTACGAGCAGTACTTC
. | . | TRBJ2-7 | TRBV12-3/TRBV12-4 | CASSLLGRRSYEQYF | TGTGCCAGCAGTTTACTCGGCCGCAGGTCCTACGAGCAGTACTTC
TRBD2 | few | TRBJ2-2 | TRBV7-2 | CASSPRPGLASGELFF | TGTGCCAGCAGCCCCCGCCCGGGACTAGCGTCCGGGGAGCTGTTTTTT
. | few | TRBJ2-5 | TRBV7-8 | CASSLGRGLETQYF | TGTGCCAGCAGCTTAGGGAGGGGGCTGGAGACCCAGTACTTC
. | . | TRBJ1-3 | TRBV7-2 | CASSLGQSGNTIYF | TGTGCCAGCAGCCTAGGACAGTCTGGAAACACCATATATTTT
. | few | TRBJ2-3 | TRBV18 | CASSPLTYSTDTQYF | TGTGCCAGCTCACCATTGACGTACAGCACAGATACGCAGTATTTT
TRBD2 | few | TRBJ2-7 | TRBV20-1 | CSAENRLAGDHEQYF | TGCAGTGCTGAAAACAGACTAGCGGGAGATCACGAGCAGTACTTC
. | . | TRBJ1-3 | TRBV7-6 | CASSATVLSGNTIYF | TGTGCCAGCAGCGCGACAGTGCTCTCTGGAAACACCATATATTTT
. | . | TRBJ2-3 | TRBV7-2 | CASSLVRRSTDTQYF | TGTGCCAGCAGCTTAGTACGGAGGAGCACAGATACGCAGTATTTT
. | . | TRBJ2-2 | TRBV7-8 | CASSLVRRGRAGELFF | TGTGCCAGCAGCTTAGTTAGAAGGGGTAGGGCAGGGGAGCTGTTTTTT
. | few | TRBJ1-2 | TRBV18 | CASSPDQVYGYTF | TGTGCCAGCTCACCCGACCAGGTTTATGGCTACACCTTC
TRBD1 | . | TRBJ1-2 | TRBV20-1 | CSASGTGNNYGYTF | TGCAGTGCTAGCGGGACAGGCAATAACTATGGCTACACCTTC
. | . | TRBJ1-1 | TRBV28 | CASTPGVSEAFF | TGTGCCAGCACCCCAGGGGTCTCTGAAGCTTTCTTT
TRBD2 | . | TRBJ2-1 | TRBV12-3/TRBV12-4 | CASSFESGTTVF | TGTGCCAGCAGTTTTGAGAGCGGGACGACGGTCTTC
TRBD2 | . | TRBJ2-5 | TRBV12-3/TRBV12-4 | CASTSPLERGDEETQYF | TGTGCCAGCACCTCCCCCCTTGAGCGGGGTGATGAAGAGACCCAGTACTTC
. | . | TRBJ1-1 | TRBV5-1 | CASHPGGVMNTEAFF | TGCGCCAGCCACCCCGGTGGTGTGATGAACACTGAAGCTTTCTTT
. | few | TRBJ1-2 | TRBV5-5 | CASSLSGDKAYGYTF | TGTGCCAGCAGCTTGAGCGGGGATAAGGCTTATGGCTACACCTTC
. | . | TRBJ1-2 | TRBV7-9 | CASSLDGNGYTF | TGTGCCAGCAGCTTAGACGGCAATGGCTACACCTTC
. | . | TRBJ2-6 | TRBV5-1 | CASSLDSTSGANVLTF | TGCGCCAGCAGCTTGGACTCAACCTCTGGGGCCAACGTCCTGACTTTC
. | few | TRBJ1-1 | TRBV12-3/TRBV12-4 | CASNDNAGEAFF | TGTGCCAGCAACGACAACGCGGGGGAAGCTTTCTTT
TRBD2 | few | TRBJ2-5 | TRBV7-7 | CASSGGTSQDETQYF | TGTGCCAGCAGCGGCGGGACTAGCCAGGACGAGACCCAGTACTTC
TRBD1 | few | TRBJ1-5 | TRBV24-1 | CAPSYRDRVSNQPQHF | TGTGCCCCAAGCTATAGAGACAGGGTTAGCAATCAGCCCCAGCATTTT
TRBD2 | few | TRBJ2-2 | TRBV6-2/TRBV6-3 | CASSYSLRESMTGELFF | TGTGCCAGCAGTTACTCCTTGCGGGAGTCGATGACCGGGGAGCTGTTTTTT
TRBD2 | . | TRBJ2-3 | TRBV7-2 | CASSLYSGVGGEDTQYF | TGTGCCAGCAGCTTATATTCAGGGGTCGGGGGGGAGGATACGCAGTATTTT
. | . | TRBJ2-7 | TRBV3-1 | CASSQDPWGLVYEQYF | TGTGCCAGCAGCCAAGATCCGTGGGGGCTAGTCTACGAGCAGTACTTC
. | . | TRBJ2-6 | TRBV27 | CASSTLRISGANVLTF | TGTGCCAGCAGCACCCTGCGTATCTCTGGGGCCAACGTCCTGACTTTC